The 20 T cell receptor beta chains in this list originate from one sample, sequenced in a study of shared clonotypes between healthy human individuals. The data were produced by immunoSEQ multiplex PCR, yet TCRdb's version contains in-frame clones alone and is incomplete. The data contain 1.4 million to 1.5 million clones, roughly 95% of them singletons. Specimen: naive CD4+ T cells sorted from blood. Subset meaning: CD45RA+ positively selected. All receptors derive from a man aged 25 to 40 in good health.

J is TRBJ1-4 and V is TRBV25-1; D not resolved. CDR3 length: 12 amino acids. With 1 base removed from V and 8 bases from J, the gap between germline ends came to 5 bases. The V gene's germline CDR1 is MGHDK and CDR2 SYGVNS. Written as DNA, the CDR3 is TGTGCCAGCAGTGAATTATCGGAAAAACTGTTTTTT. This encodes CASSELSEKLFF. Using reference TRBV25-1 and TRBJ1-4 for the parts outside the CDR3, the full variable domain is EADIYQTPRYLVIGTGKKITLECSQTMGHDKMYWYQQDPGMELHLIHYSYGVNSTEKGDLSSESTVSRIRTEHFPLTLESARPSHTSQYLCASSELSEKLFFGSGTQLSVL.

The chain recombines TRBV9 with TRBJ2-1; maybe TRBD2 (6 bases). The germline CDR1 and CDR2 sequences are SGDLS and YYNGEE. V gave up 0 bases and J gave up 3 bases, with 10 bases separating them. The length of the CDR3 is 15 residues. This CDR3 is CASSVASGDYNEQFF. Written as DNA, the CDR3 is TGTGCCAGCAGCGTAGCTTCGGGGGACTACAATGAGCAGTTCTTC.

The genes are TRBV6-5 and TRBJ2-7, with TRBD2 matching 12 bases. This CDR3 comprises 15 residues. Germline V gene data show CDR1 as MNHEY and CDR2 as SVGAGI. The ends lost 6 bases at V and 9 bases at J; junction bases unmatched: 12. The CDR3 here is CASSPPGSSGRGQYF. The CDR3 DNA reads TGTGCCAGCAGCCCCCCCGGGTCTAGCGGGAGGGGGCAGTACTTC.

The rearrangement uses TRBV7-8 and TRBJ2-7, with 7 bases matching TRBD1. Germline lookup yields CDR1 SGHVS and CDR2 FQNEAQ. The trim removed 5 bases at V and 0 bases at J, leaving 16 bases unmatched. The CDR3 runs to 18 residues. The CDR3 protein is CASSTTFQTGATSYEQYF. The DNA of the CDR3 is TGTGCCAGCAGCACCACCTTCCAAACAGGGGCCACCTCCTACGAGCAGTACTTC.

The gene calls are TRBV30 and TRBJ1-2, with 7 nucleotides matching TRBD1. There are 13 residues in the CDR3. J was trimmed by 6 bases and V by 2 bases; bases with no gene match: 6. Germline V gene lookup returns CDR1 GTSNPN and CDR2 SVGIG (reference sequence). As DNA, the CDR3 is TGTGCCTGGAGTCCTACAGGGGCAAATGGCTACACCTTC. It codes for CAWSPTGANGYTF.

CDR3 nucleotides: TGTGCCAGCAGTTTATCTGGAAGGGGGAATGAAAAACTGTTTTTT. This encodes CASSLSGRGNEKLFF. This sequence joins TRBV27 and TRBJ1-4; D may be TRBD1 (6 bases). Deletions cut 0 bases from V and 5 bases from J, with 10 bases between. The CDR3 is made up of 15 amino acids. In germline, CDR1 is MNHEY, CDR2 SMNVEV (reference sequence).

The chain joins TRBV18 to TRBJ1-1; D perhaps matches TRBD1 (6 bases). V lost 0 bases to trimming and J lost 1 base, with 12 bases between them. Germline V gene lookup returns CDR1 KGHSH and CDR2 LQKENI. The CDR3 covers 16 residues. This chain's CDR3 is CASSPPHRVQNTEAFF. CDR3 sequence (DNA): TGTGCCAGCTCACCACCTCACAGGGTACAGAACACTGAAGCTTTCTTT.

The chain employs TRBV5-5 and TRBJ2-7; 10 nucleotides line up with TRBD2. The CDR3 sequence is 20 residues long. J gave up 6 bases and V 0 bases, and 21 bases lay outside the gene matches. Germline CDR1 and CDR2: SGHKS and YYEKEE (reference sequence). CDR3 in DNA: TGTGCCAGCAGCTTGGCCCTTGGACAGGGACTTCTAGCGGGAGTCTCCGAGCAGTACTTC. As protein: CASSLALGQGLLAGVSEQYF.

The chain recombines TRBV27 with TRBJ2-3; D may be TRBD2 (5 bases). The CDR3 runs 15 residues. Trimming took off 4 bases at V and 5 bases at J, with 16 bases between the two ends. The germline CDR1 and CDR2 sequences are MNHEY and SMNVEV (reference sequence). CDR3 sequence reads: CASSYLAGPGDTQYF. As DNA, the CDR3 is TGTGCCAGCAGTTATCTAGCCGGGCCCGGAGATACGCAGTATTTT.

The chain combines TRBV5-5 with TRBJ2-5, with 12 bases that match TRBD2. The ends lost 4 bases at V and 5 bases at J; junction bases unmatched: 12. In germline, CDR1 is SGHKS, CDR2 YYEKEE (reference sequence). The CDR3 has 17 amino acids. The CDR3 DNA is TGTGCCAGCAGCCCAATCGCTAGCGGGAGGGCCTGGGAGACCCAGTACTTC. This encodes CASSPIASGRAWETQYF.

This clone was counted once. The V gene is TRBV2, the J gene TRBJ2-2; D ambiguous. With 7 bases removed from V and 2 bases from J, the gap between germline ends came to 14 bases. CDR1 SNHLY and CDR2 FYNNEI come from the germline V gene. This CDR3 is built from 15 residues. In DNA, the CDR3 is TGTGCCAGCACCATTCGGGCAGGCAACACCGGGGAGCTGTTTTTT. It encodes CASTIRAGNTGELFF.

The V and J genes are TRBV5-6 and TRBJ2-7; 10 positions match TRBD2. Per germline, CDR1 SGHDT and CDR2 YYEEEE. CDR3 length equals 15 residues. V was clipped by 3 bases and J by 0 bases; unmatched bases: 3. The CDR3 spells CASSSRTSGSYEQYF. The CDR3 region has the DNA TGTGCCAGCAGCTCCCGGACTAGCGGCTCCTACGAGCAGTACTTC.

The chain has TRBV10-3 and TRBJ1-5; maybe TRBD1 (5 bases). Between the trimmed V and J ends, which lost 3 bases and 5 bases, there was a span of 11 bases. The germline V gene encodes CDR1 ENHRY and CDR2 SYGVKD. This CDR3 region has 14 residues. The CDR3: CAISDWGRDQPQHF. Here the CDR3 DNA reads TGTGCCATCAGTGATTGGGGCAGGGATCAGCCCCAGCATTTT.

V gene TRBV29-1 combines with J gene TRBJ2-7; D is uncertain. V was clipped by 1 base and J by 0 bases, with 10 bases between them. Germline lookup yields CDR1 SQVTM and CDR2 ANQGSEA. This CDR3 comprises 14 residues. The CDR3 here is CSVEGHTDSYEQYF. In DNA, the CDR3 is TGCAGCGTTGAAGGACATACCGACTCCTACGAGCAGTACTTC.

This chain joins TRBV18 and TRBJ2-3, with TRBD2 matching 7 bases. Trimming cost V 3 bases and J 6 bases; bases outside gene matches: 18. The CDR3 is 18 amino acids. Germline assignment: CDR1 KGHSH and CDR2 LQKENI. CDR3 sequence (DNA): TGTGCCAGCTCACCCATATATACTAGCGAGCTCCACGGGGATACGCAGTATTTT. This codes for CASSPIYTSELHGDTQYF.

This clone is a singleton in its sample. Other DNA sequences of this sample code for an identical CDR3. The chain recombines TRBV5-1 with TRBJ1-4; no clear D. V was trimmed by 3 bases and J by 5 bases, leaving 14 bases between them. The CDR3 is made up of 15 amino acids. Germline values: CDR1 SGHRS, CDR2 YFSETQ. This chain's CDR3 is CASSSDPEANEKLFF. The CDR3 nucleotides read TGCGCCAGCAGCTCCGACCCCGAAGCCAATGAAAAACTGTTTTTT.

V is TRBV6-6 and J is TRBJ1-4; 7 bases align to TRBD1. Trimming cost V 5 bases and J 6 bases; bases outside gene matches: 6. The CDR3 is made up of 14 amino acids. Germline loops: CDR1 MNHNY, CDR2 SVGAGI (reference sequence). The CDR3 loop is CASSIQGRDEKLFF. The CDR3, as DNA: TGTGCCAGCAGTATACAGGGGCGAGATGAAAAACTGTTTTTT.

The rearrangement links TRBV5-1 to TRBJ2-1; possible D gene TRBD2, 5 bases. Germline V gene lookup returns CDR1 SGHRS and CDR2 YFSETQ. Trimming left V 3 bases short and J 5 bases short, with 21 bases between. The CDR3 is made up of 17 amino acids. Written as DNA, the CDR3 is TGCGCCAGCAGCTATAGAACAACTAGTGCGGGTCACAATGAGCAGTTCTTC. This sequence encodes CASSYRTTSAGHNEQFF.

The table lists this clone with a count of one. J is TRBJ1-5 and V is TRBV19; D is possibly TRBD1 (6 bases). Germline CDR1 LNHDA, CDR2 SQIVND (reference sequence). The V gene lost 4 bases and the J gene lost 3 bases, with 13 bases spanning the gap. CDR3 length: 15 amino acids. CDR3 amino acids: CASSTGQNPNQPQHF. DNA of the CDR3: TGTGCCAGTAGTACAGGACAGAACCCCAATCAGCCCCAGCATTTT.

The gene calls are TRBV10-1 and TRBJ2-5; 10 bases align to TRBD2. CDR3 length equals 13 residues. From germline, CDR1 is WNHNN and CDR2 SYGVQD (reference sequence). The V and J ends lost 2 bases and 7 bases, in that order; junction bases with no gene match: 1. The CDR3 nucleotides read TGCGCCAGCAGTGAGAGGACTAGCGGGACCCAGTACTTC. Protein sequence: CASSERTSGTQYF.